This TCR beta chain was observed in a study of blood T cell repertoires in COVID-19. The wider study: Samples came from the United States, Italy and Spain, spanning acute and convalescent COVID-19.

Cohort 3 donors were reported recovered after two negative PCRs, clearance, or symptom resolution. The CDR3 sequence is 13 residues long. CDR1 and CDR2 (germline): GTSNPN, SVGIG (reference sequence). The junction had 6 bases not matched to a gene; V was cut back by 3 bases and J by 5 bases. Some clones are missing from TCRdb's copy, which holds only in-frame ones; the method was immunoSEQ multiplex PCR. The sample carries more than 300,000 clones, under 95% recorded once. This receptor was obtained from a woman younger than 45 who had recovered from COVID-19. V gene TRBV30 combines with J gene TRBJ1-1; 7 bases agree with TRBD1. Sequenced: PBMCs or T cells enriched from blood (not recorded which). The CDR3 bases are TGTGCCTGGAGCCTAGGGGGCGCGACTGAAGCTTTCTTT. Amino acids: CAWSLGGATEAFF.